This T cell receptor beta chain was retrieved from a study of T cell repertoires in cytomegalovirus infection. This clonotype has only a few counts. What it recognizes is unknown. Trimming took off 5 bases at V and 3 bases at J, with 20 bases between the two ends. The germline V gene has CDR1 SGHVS and CDR2 FNYEAQ. This CDR3 is built from 16 residues. One entry per CDR3 protein, called by TCRdb with MiXCR from the reads. The repertoire has roughly 200,000 distinct CDR3 sequences, about a tenth of them found once; the top ten carry about 4.6%. Study outcomes and limitations: Using cumulative public TCR beta family frequency, the authors identified those who carried CMV together with the relevant HLA. Dominating the ex vivo response were HLA-C-restricted CMV-specific TCR beta clonotypes.

The sequence was collected from a human donor in good health (CMV status not recorded). Some clones in this sample may be carry-over from other donors' samples. The sequencing input was PBMCs. The chain has TRBV7-6 and TRBJ2-7, with D possibly being TRBD1 or TRBD2 (5 bases each). The DNA of the CDR3 is TGTGCCAGCAGCCGGAACCGGGGACGTGCAAACTACGAGCAGTACTTC. Its translation: CASSRNRGRANYEQYF. Based on the CDR3 plus reference TRBV7-6 and TRBJ2-7, the full variable domain is GAGVSQSPRYKVTKRGQDVALRCDPISGHVSLYWYRQALGQGPEFLTYFNYEAQQDKSGLPNDRFSAERPEGSISTLTIQRTEQRDSAMYRCASSRNRGRANYEQYFGPGTRLTVT.